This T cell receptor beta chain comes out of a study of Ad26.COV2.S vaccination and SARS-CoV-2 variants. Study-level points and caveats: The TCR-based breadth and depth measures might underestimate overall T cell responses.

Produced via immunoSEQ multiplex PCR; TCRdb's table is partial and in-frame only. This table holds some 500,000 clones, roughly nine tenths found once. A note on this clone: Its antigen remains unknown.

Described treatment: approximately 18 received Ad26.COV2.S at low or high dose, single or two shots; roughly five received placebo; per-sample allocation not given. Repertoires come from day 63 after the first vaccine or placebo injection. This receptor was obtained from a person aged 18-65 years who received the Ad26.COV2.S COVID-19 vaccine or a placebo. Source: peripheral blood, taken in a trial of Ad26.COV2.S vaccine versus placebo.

The CDR3 spells CASSMSQSNQPQHF. DNA for the CDR3: TGTGCCAGTAGTATGAGTCAAAGCAATCAGCCCCAGCATTTT. V gene TRBV19 combines with J gene TRBJ1-5; D not certain. This CDR3 has 14 residues. The V end was cut by 3 bases, the J end by 1 base, with 7 bases between. CDR1 and CDR2 from the germline V gene are LNHDA and SQIVND (reference sequence). Complete variable domain (other parts from reference TRBV19 and TRBJ1-5): DGGITQSPKYLFRKEGQNVTLSCEQNLNHDAMYWYRQDPGQGLRLIYYSQIVNDFQKGDIAEGYSVSREKKESFPLTVTSAQKNPTAFYLCASSMSQSNQPQHFGDGTRLSIL.